The 20 T cell receptor beta chains reported below all come from one sample, sequenced in a study of T cell responses to AZD1222 COVID-19 vaccine. Data came from immunoSEQ multiplex PCR; TCRdb stores just in-frame clones and leaves some out. The sample lists about 55,000 clones; roughly 90% were seen once. This specimen was peripheral blood, taken on day 0 of AZD1222 vaccination. Receptor source: an adult in good health.

The genes are TRBV9 and TRBJ2-2; D unresolved. The CDR3 loop spans 13 amino acids. The germline CDR1 and CDR2 sequences are SGDLS and YYNGEE. Trimming cost V 2 bases and J 2 bases, with 4 bases left between them. CDR3 amino acids: CASSVGNTGELFF. CDR3 DNA sequence: TGTGCCAGCAGCGTCGGTAACACCGGGGAGCTGTTTTTT.

Points on this clone: Other DNA sequences in this specimen translate into the identical CDR3. V and J are TRBV3-1 (or the pseudogene TRBV3-2) and TRBJ1-3; D unresolved. The V end was cut by 4 bases, the J end by 2 bases, with 9 bases between. Looked up from germline, CDR1 is LGHDT and CDR2 is YNNKEL (reference sequence). The CDR3 runs 14 residues. The CDR3 sequence is CASSRTVAGNTIYF. CDR3 nucleotide sequence: TGTGCCAGCAGCCGCACAGTAGCTGGAAACACCATATATTTT.

In DNA, the CDR3 is TGTGCCGTTCCGGGCTCACAAGAGACCCAGTACTTC. Residues: CAVPGSQETQYF. The chain has TRBV6-5 and TRBJ2-5; D remains ambiguous. CDR1 is MNHEY, CDR2 SVGAGI, per germline. The CDR3 totals 12 residues. The V end was cut by 11 bases, the J end by 2 bases, with 12 bases between.

V usage is TRBV15 and J usage is TRBJ1-2; no definite D call. The V end was cut by 3 bases, the J end by 6 bases, with 17 bases between. The CDR3 covers 15 residues. Germline V CDR1 and CDR2: LNHNV, YYDKDF (reference sequence). The CDR3 DNA reads as TGTGCCACCAGCAGCCCGGGATGGGGTGAGGATGGCTACACCTTC. Its translation: CATSSPGWGEDGYTF. Combining the CDR3 with reference TRBV15 and TRBJ1-2 gives the whole variable domain DAMVIQNPRYQVTQFGKPVTLSCSQTLNHNVMYWYQQKSSQAPKLLFHYYDKDFNNEADTPDNFQSRRPNTSFCFLDIRSPGLGDTAMYLCATSSPGWGEDGYTFGSGTRLTVV.

This clone appeared a few times. The V call is TRBV5-1, the J call TRBJ2-1; D gene unclear. The CDR3 has 13 residues. The ends were cut back, 4 bases at V and 2 bases at J, with 7 bases in the middle. CDR1 is SGHRS, CDR2 YFSETQ, per germline. CDR3 region: CASSVRPYNEQFF. As DNA, the CDR3 is TGCGCCAGCAGCGTTCGACCCTACAATGAGCAGTTCTTC.

The genes are TRBV11-2 and TRBJ1-5; the D is unclear. Trimming left V 2 bases short and J 4 bases short, with 6 bases between. The CDR3 consists of 13 residues. Per the germline V gene, CDR1 is SGHAT and CDR2 is FQNNGV. The CDR3 reads CASSLSLNQPQHF. The CDR3 nucleotides read TGTGCCAGCAGCTTATCCCTAAATCAGCCCCAGCATTTT.

This clone was seen a handful of times. CDR3 residues: CASSYSTSVETQYF. CDR3 DNA: TGTGCCAGCAGTTACTCTACTAGCGTCGAGACCCAGTACTTC. The gene calls are TRBV6-2 or TRBV6-3 and TRBJ2-5; 7 bases are a match to TRBD2. The CDR3 length is 14 residues. J was trimmed by 5 bases and V by 0 bases; bases with no gene match: 3. The germline V gene encodes CDR1 MNHEY and CDR2 SVGEGT.

This CDR3 is CASSGGGSFSNEQFF. For the CDR3, the DNA is TGCGCCAGCAGCGGGGGAGGTAGCTTCTCCAATGAGCAGTTCTTC. The genes are TRBV5-1 and TRBJ2-1, with D possibly being TRBD2 (6 bases). The CDR3 spans 15 residues. V was cut by 4 bases and J by 6 bases, with 17 bases left in between. Germline V CDR1 and CDR2: SGHRS, YFSETQ.

V gene TRBV30 combines with J gene TRBJ2-2; TRBD1 matches at 9 bases. This CDR3 is built from 14 residues. V lost 5 bases and J lost 6; bases outside the gene matches: 7. The V gene's germline CDR1 is GTSNPN and CDR2 SVGIG (reference sequence). CDR3 bases: TGTGCCTGGGTGGGACAGGGTATCGCCGGGGAGCTGTTTTTT. Its translation: CAWVGQGIAGELFF.

The chain employs TRBV29-1 and TRBJ2-7, with 10 bases fitting TRBD2. Germline V gene sequence: CDR1 SQVTM, CDR2 ANQGSEA. The CDR3 extends over 13 amino acids. V lost 5 bases and J lost 2; bases outside the gene matches: 3. The CDR3 loop is CSVPSGRAYEQYF. The CDR3 bases are TGCAGCGTTCCTAGCGGGAGAGCCTACGAGCAGTACTTC.

This chain connects TRBV30 to TRBJ2-3, with 8 bases identical to TRBD2. The V gene's germline CDR1 is GTSNPN and CDR2 SVGIG (reference sequence). The ends lost 2 bases at V and 1 base at J; junction bases unmatched: 8. This CDR3 region has 16 residues. CDR3 nucleotide sequence: TGTGCCTGGAGTACCATAGGACTAGCTGGCACAGATACGCAGTATTTT. It codes for CAWSTIGLAGTDTQYF. The variable domain in full, completed from reference TRBV30 and TRBJ2-3, reads SQTIHQWPATLVQPVGSPLSLECTVEGTSNPNLYWYRQAAGRGLQLLFYSVGIGQISSEVPQNLSASRPQDRQFILSSKKLLLSDSGFYLCAWSTIGLAGTDTQYFGPGTRLTVL.

This chain joins TRBV3-1 (or the pseudogene TRBV3-2) and TRBJ1-4; D may be TRBD1 (6 bases). The V gene's germline CDR1 is LGHDT and CDR2 YNNKEL (reference sequence). Trimming cost V 4 bases and J 0 bases, with 9 bases left between them. The CDR3 is 15 amino acids. CDR3 loop: CASSLRDTTNEKLFF. The CDR3 nucleotides are TGTGCCAGCAGCCTCCGGGACACAACTAATGAAAAACTGTTTTTT.

The chain links TRBV14 to TRBJ2-4; TRBD2 aligns across 10 bases. V shed 5 bases and J 6 bases; nucleotides not matched to a gene: 7. The length of the CDR3 is 15 residues. CDR1 and CDR2 from the germline V gene are SGHDN and FVKESK. This CDR3 reads CASSITSGIVNIQYF. For the CDR3, the DNA is TGTGCCAGCAGCATTACTAGCGGGATAGTAAACATTCAGTACTTC.

Only one count was recorded for this clone. V gene TRBV27 combines with J gene TRBJ2-7, with D tentatively TRBD2 (5 bases). CDR1 and CDR2 from the germline V gene are MNHEY and SMNVEV (reference sequence). Trimming stripped 6 bases from V and 5 bases from J, with 17 bases between. The CDR3 has 14 amino acids. This CDR3 is CASSSPGLTNEQYF. CDR3 DNA sequence: TGTGCCAGCAGCTCCCCGGGATTGACAAACGAGCAGTACTTC.

V usage is TRBV12-3 or TRBV12-4 and J usage is TRBJ1-6, with D maybe TRBD1 (5 bases). Trimming took off 5 bases at V and 10 bases at J, with 9 bases between the two ends. CDR3 length: 12 amino acids. The CDR3 protein is CASSGGGSPLHF. For the CDR3, the DNA is TGTGCCAGCAGTGGGGGAGGATCACCCCTCCACTTT.

The chain is built from TRBV28 and TRBJ1-1, with TRBD1 identical over 7 bases. CDR1 and CDR2 from the germline V gene are MDHEN and SYDVKM. The V and J ends lost 5 bases and 0 bases, in that order; junction bases with no gene match: 6. The CDR3 contains 15 residues. CDR3 nucleotides: TGTGCCAGCAGTGCTTGGGGACAGTTGAACACTGAAGCTTTCTTT. This encodes CASSAWGQLNTEAFF.

The V call is TRBV6-5, the J call TRBJ1-3; the D is unclear. The CDR3 is 12 residues long. Trimming stripped 6 bases from V and 10 bases from J, with 13 bases between. CDR1 is MNHEY, CDR2 SVGAGI, per germline. CDR3 in DNA: TGTGCCAGCAGCCCAGATCCGGGGACCATATATTTT. It is translated as CASSPDPGTIYF.

V is TRBV4-1 and J is TRBJ2-7; D is unclear. V lost 0 bases to trimming and J lost 0 bases, with 9 bases between them. The length of the CDR3 is 15 residues. Germline V CDR1 and CDR2: MGHRA, YSYEKL. The CDR3 here is CASSQEGVSSYEQYF. The CDR3 coding sequence is TGCGCCAGCAGCCAAGAGGGTGTGAGCTCCTACGAGCAGTACTTC.

This clone was counted only a few times. The genes are TRBV29-1 and TRBJ2-1; D unresolved. Germline values: CDR1 SQVTM, CDR2 ANQGSEA. V was clipped by 4 bases and J by 9 bases, with 13 bases between them. The CDR3 consists of 12 residues. CDR3 loop: CSVVGYVGEQFF. CDR3 DNA: TGCAGCGTTGTCGGTTACGTGGGTGAGCAGTTCTTC.

This sequence joins TRBV7-8 and TRBJ2-1; 7 positions match TRBD1. The germline gives CDR1 SGHVS, CDR2 FQNEAQ. V was pared by 5 bases and J by 2 bases, with 12 bases of the junction left unmatched. The CDR3 sequence is 17 residues long. For the CDR3, the DNA is TGTGCCAGCAGCCGGCCGACGGGACAGAAAACCTACAATGAGCAGTTCTTC. Amino acid sequence: CASSRPTGQKTYNEQFF.